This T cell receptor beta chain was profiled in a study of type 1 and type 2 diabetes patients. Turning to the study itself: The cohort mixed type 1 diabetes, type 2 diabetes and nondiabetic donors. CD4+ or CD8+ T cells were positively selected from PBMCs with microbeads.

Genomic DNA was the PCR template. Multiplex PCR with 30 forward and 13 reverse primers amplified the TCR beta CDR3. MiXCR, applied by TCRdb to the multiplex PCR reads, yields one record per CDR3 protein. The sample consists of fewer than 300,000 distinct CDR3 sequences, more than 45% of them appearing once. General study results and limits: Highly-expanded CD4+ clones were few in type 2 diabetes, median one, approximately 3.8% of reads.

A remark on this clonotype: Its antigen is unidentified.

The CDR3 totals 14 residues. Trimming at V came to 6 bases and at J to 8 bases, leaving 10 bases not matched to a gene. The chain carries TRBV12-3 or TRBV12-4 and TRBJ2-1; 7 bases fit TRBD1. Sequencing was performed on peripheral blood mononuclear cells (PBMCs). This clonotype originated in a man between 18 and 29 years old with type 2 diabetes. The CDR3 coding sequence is TGTGCCAGCAGGGGATCACAGGGGAACGATGAGCAGTTCTTC. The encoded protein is CASRGSQGNDEQFF.